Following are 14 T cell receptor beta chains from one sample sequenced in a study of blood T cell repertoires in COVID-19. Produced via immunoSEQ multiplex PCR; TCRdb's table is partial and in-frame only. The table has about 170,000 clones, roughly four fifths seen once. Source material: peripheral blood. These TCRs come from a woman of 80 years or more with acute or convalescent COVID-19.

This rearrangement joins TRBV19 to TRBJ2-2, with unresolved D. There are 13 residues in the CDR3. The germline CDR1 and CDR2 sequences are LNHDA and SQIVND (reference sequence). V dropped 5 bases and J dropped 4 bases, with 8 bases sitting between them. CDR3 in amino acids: CASSLRTTGELFF. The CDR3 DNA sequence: TGTGCCAGTAGTTTGAGAACCACCGGGGAGCTGTTTTTT.

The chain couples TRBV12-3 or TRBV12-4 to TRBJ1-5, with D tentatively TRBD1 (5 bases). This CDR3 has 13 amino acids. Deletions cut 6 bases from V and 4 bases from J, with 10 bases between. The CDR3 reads CASRLGTNQPQHF. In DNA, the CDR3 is TGTGCCAGCAGGTTGGGGACTAATCAGCCCCAGCATTTT.

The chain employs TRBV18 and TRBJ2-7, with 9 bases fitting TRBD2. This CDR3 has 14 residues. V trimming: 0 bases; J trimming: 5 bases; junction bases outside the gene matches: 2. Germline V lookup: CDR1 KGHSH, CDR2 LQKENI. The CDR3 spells CASSPPGLAHEQYF. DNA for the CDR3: TGTGCCAGCTCACCACCGGGACTAGCCCACGAGCAGTACTTC.

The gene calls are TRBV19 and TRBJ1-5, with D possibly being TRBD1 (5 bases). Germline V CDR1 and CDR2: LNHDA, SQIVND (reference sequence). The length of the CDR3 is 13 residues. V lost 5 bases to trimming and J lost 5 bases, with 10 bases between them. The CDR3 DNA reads TGTGCCAGTAGTGGAGGGGCCTATCAGCCCCAGCATTTT. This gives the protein CASSGGAYQPQHF.

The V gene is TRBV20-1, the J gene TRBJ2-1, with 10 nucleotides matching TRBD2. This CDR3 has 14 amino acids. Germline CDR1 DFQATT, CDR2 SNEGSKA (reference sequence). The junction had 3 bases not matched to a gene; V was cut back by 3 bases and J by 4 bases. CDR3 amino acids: CSASGTSAYNEQFF. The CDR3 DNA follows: TGCAGTGCTAGTGGGACTAGCGCATACAATGAGCAGTTCTTC.

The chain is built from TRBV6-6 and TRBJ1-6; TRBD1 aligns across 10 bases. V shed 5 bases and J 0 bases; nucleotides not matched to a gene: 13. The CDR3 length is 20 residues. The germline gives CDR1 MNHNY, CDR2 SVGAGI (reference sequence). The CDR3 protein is CASSHVPGQGSSSYNSPLHF. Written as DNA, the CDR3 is TGTGCCAGCAGTCATGTCCCGGGACAGGGGTCGAGCTCCTATAATTCACCCCTCCACTTT.

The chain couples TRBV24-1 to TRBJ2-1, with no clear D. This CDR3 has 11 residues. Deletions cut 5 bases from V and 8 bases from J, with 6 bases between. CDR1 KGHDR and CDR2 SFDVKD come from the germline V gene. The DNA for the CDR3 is TGTGCCACCAGTGTCGGTTATGAGCAGTTCTTC. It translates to CATSVGYEQFF.

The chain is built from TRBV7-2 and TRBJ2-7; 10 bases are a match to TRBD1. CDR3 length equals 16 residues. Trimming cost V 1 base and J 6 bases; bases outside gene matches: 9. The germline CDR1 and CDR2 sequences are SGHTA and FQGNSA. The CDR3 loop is CASSLGSGQGPSEQYF. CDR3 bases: TGTGCCAGCAGCTTAGGGTCGGGACAGGGGCCGAGCGAGCAGTACTTC. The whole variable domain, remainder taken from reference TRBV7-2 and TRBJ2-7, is GAGVSQSPSNKVTEKGKDVELRCDPISGHTALYWYRQSLGQGLEFLIYFQGNSAPDKSGLPSDRFSAERTGGSVSTLTIQRTQQEDSAVYLCASSLGSGQGPSEQYFGPGTRLTVT.

The CDR3 protein is CASSSLIYRGSRDEQYF. The CDR3 region has the DNA TGTGCCAGCAGTTCCTTAATCTACAGGGGGTCACGGGACGAGCAGTACTTC. The gene calls are TRBV28 and TRBJ2-7; 8 bases align to TRBD1. The CDR3 is made up of 17 amino acids. CDR1 is MDHEN and CDR2 is SYDVKM in the germline V gene. Germline trimming cut 4 bases from V and 5 bases from J; bases unmatched to any gene: 16. Supplemented by reference TRBV28 and TRBJ2-7, the full variable domain reads DVKVTQSSRYLVKRTGEKVFLECVQDMDHENMFWYRQDPGLGLRLIYFSYDVKMKEKGDIPEGYSVSREKKERFSLILESASTNQTSMYLCASSSLIYRGSRDEQYFGPGTRLTVT.

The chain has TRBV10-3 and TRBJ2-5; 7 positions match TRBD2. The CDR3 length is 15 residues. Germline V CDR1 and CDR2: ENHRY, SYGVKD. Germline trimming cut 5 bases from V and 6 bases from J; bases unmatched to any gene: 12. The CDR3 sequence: CAISLADTDRKTQYF. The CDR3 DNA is TGTGCCATCAGTCTAGCGGATACCGATCGGAAGACCCAGTACTTC.

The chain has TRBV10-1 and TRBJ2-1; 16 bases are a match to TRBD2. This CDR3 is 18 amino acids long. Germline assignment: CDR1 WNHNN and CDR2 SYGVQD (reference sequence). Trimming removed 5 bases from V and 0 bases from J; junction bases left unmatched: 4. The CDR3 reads CASSSGTSGRASYNEQFF. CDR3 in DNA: TGCGCCAGCAGTTCCGGGACTAGCGGGAGGGCCTCCTACAATGAGCAGTTCTTC.

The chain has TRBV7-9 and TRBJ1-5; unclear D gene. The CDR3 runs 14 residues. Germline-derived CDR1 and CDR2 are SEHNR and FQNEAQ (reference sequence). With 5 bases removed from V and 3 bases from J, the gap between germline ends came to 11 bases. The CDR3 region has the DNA TGTGCCAGCAGCCCGTCAGGTTTCAATCAGCCCCAGCATTTT. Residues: CASSPSGFNQPQHF. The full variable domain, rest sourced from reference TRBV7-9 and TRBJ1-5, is DTGVSQNPRHKITKRGQNVTFRCDPISEHNRLYWYRQTLGQGPEFLTYFQNEAQLEKSRLLSDRFSAERPKGSFSTLEIQRTEQGDSAMYLCASSPSGFNQPQHFGDGTRLSIL.

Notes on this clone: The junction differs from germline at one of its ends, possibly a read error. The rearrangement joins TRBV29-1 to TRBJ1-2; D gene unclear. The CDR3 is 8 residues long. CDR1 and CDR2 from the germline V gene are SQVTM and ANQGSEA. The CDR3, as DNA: TGCAGCGTTGAAGATGGCCTCTTC. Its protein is CSVEDGLF.

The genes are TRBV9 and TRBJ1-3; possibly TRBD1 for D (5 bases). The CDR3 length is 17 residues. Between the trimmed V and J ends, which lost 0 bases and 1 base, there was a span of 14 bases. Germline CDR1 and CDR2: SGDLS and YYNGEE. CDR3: CASSVDPGGGSGNTIYF. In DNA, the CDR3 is TGTGCCAGCAGCGTAGACCCCGGTGGGGGGTCTGGAAACACCATATATTTT. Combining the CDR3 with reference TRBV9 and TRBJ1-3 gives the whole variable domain DSGVTQTPKHLITATGQRVTLRCSPRSGDLSVYWYQQSLDQGLQFLIQYYNGEERAKGNILERFSAQQFPDLHSELNLSSLELGDSALYFCASSVDPGGGSGNTIYFGEGSWLTVV.